Shown below are 29 T cell receptor beta chains from a single sample sequenced in a study of T cells after yellow fever vaccination. In TCRdb, the 5' RACE reads were re-called with MiXCR into one record per CDR3 protein. The sample holds hundreds of thousands of distinct CDR3 sequences, less than 20% seen once. Sequencing was performed on PBMCs, taken 5 to 6 days after the first yellow fever vaccination. All receptors come from a man aged 18 to 29 who received the YFV17D yellow fever vaccine.

This clonotype has a handful of counts. The chain has TRBV7-2 and TRBJ1-1; 10 bases fit TRBD1. V gave up 5 bases and J gave up 4 bases; unmatched junction bases: 10. This CDR3 spans 16 amino acids. From germline, CDR1 is SGHTA and CDR2 FQGNSA. This CDR3 is CASSPGTGVSGTEAFF. In nucleotides, the CDR3 is TGTGCCAGCAGCCCCGGGACAGGGGTAAGTGGCACTGAAGCTTTCTTT.

This clonotype turned up a few times. The CDR3 is CASSYTSLSASGFYEQYV. In nucleotides, the CDR3 is TGTGCCAGCAGTTACACCTCTCTCTCGGCTAGCGGGTTCTACGAGCAGTACGTC. The chain carries TRBV6-5 and TRBJ2-7; 8 bases line up with TRBD2. From germline, CDR1 is MNHEY and CDR2 SVGAGI. The CDR3 spans 18 residues. J lost 3 bases, V lost 2 bases, and 15 bases had no gene match.

The chain employs TRBV11-2 and TRBJ2-2, with D possibly called TRBD1 or TRBD2 (6 bases each). The CDR3 has 17 residues. Germline V CDR1 and CDR2: SGHAT, FQNNGV. V lost 0 bases and J 3 bases, leaving 14 bases between the germline ends. CDR3 bases: TGTGCCAGCAGCTTAGATCGTGGGGGGCAGGACACCGGGGAGCTGTTTTTT. Translation gives CASSLDRGGQDTGELFF.

This rearrangement joins TRBV4-3 to TRBJ2-6; D tentatively fits TRBD1 or TRBD2 (6 bases each). The CDR3 is 16 amino acids. V was cut by 1 base and J by 2 bases, with 9 bases left in between. Germline V lookup: CDR1 LGHNA, CDR2 YSLEER. CDR3 coding DNA: TGCGCCAGCAGCCAAGCGGAGGGGGCTGGGGCCAACGTCCTGACTTTC. Its protein product is CASSQAEGAGANVLTF.

This chain joins TRBV7-4 and TRBJ2-4; 12 positions match TRBD2. This CDR3 has 17 residues. Looked up from germline, CDR1 is SGHVT and CDR2 is SQSDAQ. Trimming at V came to 3 bases and at J to 8 bases, leaving 11 bases not matched to a gene. The CDR3 region is CASSFAGTSGPGDIQYF. The CDR3 nucleotides are TGTGCCAGCAGCTTTGCCGGGACTAGCGGGCCTGGGGACATTCAGTACTTC.

This clonotype was recorded once. The rearrangement links TRBV5-1 to TRBJ2-1, with 11 bases aligning to TRBD2. The germline V gene encodes CDR1 SGHRS and CDR2 YFSETQ. The CDR3 has 16 amino acids. The V gene end was trimmed by 1 base and the J gene end by 1 base; junction bases not matched to a gene: 1. CDR3 in amino acids: CASSLPSGGSYNEQFF. As DNA, the CDR3 is TGCGCCAGCAGCTTGCCTAGCGGGGGGTCCTACAATGAGCAGTTCTTC. The variable domain in full, with the rest retrieved from reference TRBV5-1 and TRBJ2-1, is KAGVTQTPRYLIKTRGQQVTLSCSPISGHRSVSWYQQTPGQGLQFLFEYFSETQRNKGNFPGRFSGRQFSNSRSEMNVSTLELGDSALYLCASSLPSGGSYNEQFFGPGTRLTVL.

At least ten counts were recorded for this clonotype. The V and J genes are TRBV5-1 and TRBJ2-3; 9 bases fit TRBD2. This CDR3 spans 15 amino acids. Germline V lookup: CDR1 SGHRS, CDR2 YFSETQ. V lost 4 bases, J lost 4 bases, and 7 bases stayed unmatched. The CDR3 sequence is CASSLLGGGADTQYF. As DNA, the CDR3 is TGCGCCAGCAGCCTACTTGGCGGGGGGGCAGATACGCAGTATTTT. Based on the CDR3 plus reference TRBV5-1 and TRBJ2-3, the full variable domain is KAGVTQTPRYLIKTRGQQVTLSCSPISGHRSVSWYQQTPGQGLQFLFEYFSETQRNKGNFPGRFSGRQFSNSRSEMNVSTLELGDSALYLCASSLLGGGADTQYFGPGTRLTVL.

The chain is built from TRBV4-1 and TRBJ1-2, with D uncertain. V was shortened by 0 bases and J by 1 base, with 9 bases between the two germline ends. Germline V gives CDR1 MGHRA, CDR2 YSYEKL. The CDR3 contains 15 residues. Written as DNA, the CDR3 is TGCGCCAGCAGCCAAGATATTCGGGGTAACTATGGCTACACCTTC. Encoded protein: CASSQDIRGNYGYTF.

There are a few counts of this clonotype. CDR3 coding DNA: TGTGCCAGCAGTTACTCGGCTGCCGGGACGTTTGAAGCTTTCTTT. It codes for CASSYSAAGTFEAFF. V gene TRBV6-5 combines with J gene TRBJ1-1, with a weak D call TRBD1 (5 bases). Germline CDR1 is MNHEY and CDR2 is SVGAGI. The CDR3 sequence is 15 residues long. The germline V and J ends were trimmed by 0 bases and 7 bases, with 15 bases remaining between them.

The chain employs TRBV4-2 and TRBJ2-7; D unclear. V lost 8 bases and J lost 4, with 15 bases in between. Germline V gives CDR1 LGHNA, CDR2 YNFKEQ. The CDR3 is 13 amino acids. CDR3 bases: TGTGCCAGCGGAGATCGGGCTATTTACGAGCAGTACTTC. The encoded protein is CASGDRAIYEQYF.

J is TRBJ1-2 and V is TRBV25-1, with D perhaps matching TRBD1 (5 bases). This CDR3 is 12 amino acids long. The germline V and J ends were trimmed by 7 bases and 3 bases, with 9 bases remaining between them. Germline V gives CDR1 MGHDK, CDR2 SYGVNS. CDR3 coding DNA: TGTGCCAGCAAGGGGTTGCACTATGGCTACACCTTC. The encoded protein is CASKGLHYGYTF.

This chain uses TRBV7-2 with TRBJ1-5, with a possible D match to TRBD1 (6 bases). The CDR3 covers 15 residues. V shed 4 bases and J shed 0 bases, with 10 bases lying between them. Looked up from germline, CDR1 is SGHTA and CDR2 is FQGNSA. The CDR3 DNA follows: TGTGCCAGCAGCTACGGGGGGGCTAGCAATCAGCCCCAGCATTTT. Protein product: CASSYGGASNQPQHF.

The V and J genes are TRBV12-3 or TRBV12-4 and TRBJ2-1, with D possibly matching TRBD2 (6 bases). The ends were cut back, 5 bases at V and 8 bases at J, with 19 bases in the middle. CDR3 length: 15 amino acids. This CDR3 reads CASSTIGGSRHEQFF. Written as DNA, the CDR3 is TGTGCCAGCAGTACTATCGGGGGATCCCGTCATGAGCAGTTCTTC.

This chain uses TRBV29-1 with TRBJ1-2; TRBD1 matches 8 bases. Losses at the gene ends were 7 bases for V and 7 bases for J; bases not matched to a gene: 8. Germline V CDR1 and CDR2: SQVTM, ANQGSEA. The CDR3 has 12 residues. CDR3 sequence reads: CSARTQGAGYTF. DNA for the CDR3: TGCAGCGCCCGGACCCAGGGGGCTGGCTACACCTTC.

The chain links TRBV5-6 to TRBJ2-1, with 7 nucleotides matching TRBD1. The CDR3 consists of 17 residues. Germline CDR1 reads SGHDT; CDR2 reads YYEEEE. With 0 bases clipped from V and 3 bases from J, the junction kept 9 bases outside the gene matches. The CDR3 DNA is TGTGCCAGCAGCTTGGCCGCGGTGCCAGGGGGCTACAATGAGCAGTTCTTC. Translation: CASSLAAVPGGYNEQFF.

The chain uses TRBV3-1 and TRBJ2-2, with 15 bases matching TRBD2. V lost 4 bases, J lost 0 bases, and 3 bases stayed unmatched. The CDR3 length is 18 residues. CDR1 and CDR2 (germline): LGHDT, YNNKEL (reference sequence). CDR3 in amino acids: CASSPGTSGGPNTGELFF. The CDR3 bases are TGTGCCAGCAGCCCCGGGACTAGCGGGGGGCCGAACACCGGGGAGCTGTTTTTT.

The V gene is TRBV5-1, the J gene TRBJ2-7; D is uncertain. Trimming took 3 bases from V and 3 from J, leaving 10 bases between them. This CDR3 spans 13 amino acids. The germline gives CDR1 SGHRS, CDR2 YFSETQ. CDR3 sequence reads: CASSSTVGYEQYF. Written as DNA, the CDR3 is TGCGCCAGCAGCTCAACCGTTGGCTACGAGCAGTACTTC.

This clonotype was picked up a small number of times. The rearrangement links TRBV18 to TRBJ1-2; D ambiguous. Trimming removed 0 bases from V and 8 bases from J, with 16 bases in between. The CDR3 is 15 amino acids. Germline CDR1 KGHSH, CDR2 LQKENI. DNA for the CDR3: TGTGCCAGCTCACCACCGAGCGAAAAGGTTAAGGGCTACACCTTC. This codes for CASSPPSEKVKGYTF.

The table lists this clonotype with a few counts. The chain carries TRBV10-3 and TRBJ2-5, with D uncertain. The V gene lost 5 bases and the J gene lost 0 bases, with 13 bases spanning the gap. CDR1 and CDR2 from the germline V gene are ENHRY and SYGVKD. The CDR3 has 15 amino acids. CDR3 DNA: TGTGCCATCAGTAATACGAGGACGTACCAAGAGACCCAGTACTTC. Translating gives CAISNTRTYQETQYF.

The gene calls are TRBV12-3 or TRBV12-4 and TRBJ1-1, with a possible D match to TRBD1 (5 bases). V shed 5 bases and J shed 2 bases, with 15 bases lying between them. The CDR3 loop spans 15 amino acids. The CDR3 spells CASSPTPRGNTEAFF. CDR3 coding DNA: TGTGCCAGCAGTCCCACCCCCCGGGGCAACACTGAAGCTTTCTTT.

This clonotype was seen only once. V gene TRBV14 combines with J gene TRBJ1-2; D remains unclear. The V and J ends lost 1 base and 7 bases respectively, with 13 bases between them. Germline assignment: CDR1 SGHDN and CDR2 FVKESK. The CDR3 is 14 residues long. Here the CDR3 DNA reads TGTGCCAGCAGCCAAGGTAGAGAAGACGCTGGCTACACCTTC. Its protein product is CASSQGREDAGYTF.

The chain joins TRBV5-1 to TRBJ2-1, with 12 bases matching TRBD2. Unmatched junction bases numbered 5, after V lost 5 bases and J lost 5 bases. The CDR3 sequence is 15 residues long. Looked up from germline, CDR1 is SGHRS and CDR2 is YFSETQ. The chain's CDR3 is CASRSSGGANNEQFF. CDR3 nucleotides: TGCGCCAGCAGATCTAGCGGGGGGGCTAACAATGAGCAGTTCTTC.

The table lists this clonotype with many counts. The chain employs TRBV4-1 and TRBJ2-1; TRBD1 agrees at 9 bases. CDR1 MGHRA and CDR2 YSYEKL come from the germline V gene. The CDR3 contains 15 residues. V lost 4 bases, J lost 8 bases, and 9 bases stayed unmatched. The CDR3 DNA sequence: TGCGCCAGCAGCCTTGGACAGGGGAGTAGCGATGAGCAGTTCTTC. It is translated as CASSLGQGSSDEQFF.

The chain employs TRBV4-1 and TRBJ2-5; 8 positions match TRBD2. J was trimmed by 5 bases and V by 1 base; bases with no gene match: 6. The CDR3 has 15 residues. Germline values: CDR1 MGHRA, CDR2 YSYEKL. The CDR3 spells CASSQGAGGRETQYF. Written as DNA, the CDR3 is TGCGCCAGCAGCCAAGGGGCGGGGGGCCGGGAGACCCAGTACTTC.

This chain joins TRBV6-2 or TRBV6-3 and TRBJ2-5; 7 bases match TRBD2. Germline V CDR1 and CDR2: MNHEY, SVGEGT. V lost 9 bases and J lost 5; bases outside the gene matches: 15. CDR3 length: 15 residues. The CDR3: CASSAWTGGWETQYF. In nucleotides, the CDR3 is TGTGCCAGTTCCGCTTGGACGGGGGGATGGGAGACCCAGTACTTC.

The rearrangement links TRBV21-1 to TRBJ2-3; the table's D call, TRBD2, was not checked against the DNA. TRBV21-1 is listed as a pseudogene. The CDR3 has 16 amino acids. The CDR3 sequence: CASSKALAGRTDTQYF. The CDR3 DNA is TGTGCCAGCAGCAAGGCGCTAGCGGGGCGCACAGATACGCAGTATTTT.

In the case of this clonotype: A read error may explain this, as a much larger clone is one base away. V usage is TRBV12-3 or TRBV12-4 and J usage is TRBJ2-2, with TRBD1 as a possible D gene (5 bases). The CDR3 covers 14 residues. The V and J ends lost 4 bases and 6 bases respectively, with 12 bases between them. The chain's CDR3 is CASSYRQYAGELFF. CDR3 nucleotides: TGTGCCAGCAGTTATCGACAGTACGCCGGGGAGCTGTTTTTT.

This chain connects TRBV7-3 to TRBJ2-3; D unresolved. Germline V lookup: CDR1 SGHTA, CDR2 FQGTGA. V lost 4 bases to trimming and J lost 2 bases, with 10 bases between them. The CDR3 length is 14 residues. Here the CDR3 DNA reads TGTGCCAGCAGCTCCCAGGACGACACAGATACGCAGTATTTT. Its translation is CASSSQDDTDTQYF.

This clonotype was seen more than once but under ten times. The chain joins TRBV5-1 to TRBJ2-3; possible D gene TRBD2, 5 bases. Trimming removed 3 bases from V and 7 bases from J, with 15 bases in between. The CDR3 loop spans 14 amino acids. CDR1 is SGHRS, CDR2 YFSETQ, per germline. Here the CDR3 DNA reads TGCGCCAGCAGCTATCCGGCAGCCGGGAATACGCAGTATTTT. Its translation is CASSYPAAGNTQYF. The full variable domain, rest sourced from reference TRBV5-1 and TRBJ2-3, is KAGVTQTPRYLIKTRGQQVTLSCSPISGHRSVSWYQQTPGQGLQFLFEYFSETQRNKGNFPGRFSGRQFSNSRSEMNVSTLELGDSALYLCASSYPAAGNTQYFGPGTRLTVL.